This T cell receptor (beta chain) emerged from a study of a mutant IDH1 vaccine in newly diagnosed glioma. Assay used: immunoSEQ multiplex PCR; TCRdb lists only in-frame clones, some missing. The data show 56,000 or so clones, roughly 72% seen once. Time point denoted: week 47, end of study. Vaccination comprised doses that each held 300 ug of mutant IDH1 20-mer peptide, plus topical imiquimod. A remark on this clone: Its antigen is not known.

CDR3 length: 13 residues. V lost 4 bases and J 4 bases, leaving 7 bases between the germline ends. Germline CDR1 and CDR2: WNHNN and SYGVQD (reference sequence). The material sequenced was PBMCs, taken from a glioma patient whose treatment included an IDH1 peptide vaccine. The sequence came from a woman aged 40 to 50 with glioma. Some clones in this sample may be carry-over from other donors' samples. The rearrangement uses TRBV10-1 and TRBJ2-2, with unresolved D. CDR3 sequence: CASSVQITGELFF. CDR3 in DNA: TGCGCCAGCAGTGTACAGATCACCGGGGAGCTGTTTTTT.